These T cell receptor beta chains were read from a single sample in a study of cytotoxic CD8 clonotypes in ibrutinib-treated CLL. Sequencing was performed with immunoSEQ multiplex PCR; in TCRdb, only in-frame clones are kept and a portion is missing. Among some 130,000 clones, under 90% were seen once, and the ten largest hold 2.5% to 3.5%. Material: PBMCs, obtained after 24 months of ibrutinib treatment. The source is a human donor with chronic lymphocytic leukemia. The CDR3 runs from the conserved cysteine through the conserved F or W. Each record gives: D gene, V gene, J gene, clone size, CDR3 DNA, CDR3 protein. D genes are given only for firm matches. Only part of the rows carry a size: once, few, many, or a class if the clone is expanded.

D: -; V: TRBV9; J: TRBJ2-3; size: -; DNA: TGTGCCAGCAGCGTAGCTGGGGGTGAGGGGACAGATACGCAGTATTTT; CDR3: CASSVAGGEGTDTQYF
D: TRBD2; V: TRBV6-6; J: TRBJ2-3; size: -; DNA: TGTGCCAGCAGTTCAAAGCGGGGAGGCACAGATACGCAGTATTTT; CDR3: CASSSKRGGTDTQYF
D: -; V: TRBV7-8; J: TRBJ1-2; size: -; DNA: TGTGCCAGCAGCTTAGTTGGGGGAGATGGCGGCTACACCTTC; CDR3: CASSLVGGDGGYTF
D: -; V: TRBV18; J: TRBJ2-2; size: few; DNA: TGTGCCAGCTCACCGTTACAACGCACCGGGGAGCTGTTTTTT; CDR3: CASSPLQRTGELFF
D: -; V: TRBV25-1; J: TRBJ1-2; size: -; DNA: TGTGCCAGCAGGGACAAACTAGTGGGCTACACCTTC; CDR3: CASRDKLVGYTF
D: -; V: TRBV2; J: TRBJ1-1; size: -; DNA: TGTGCCAGCAGTGAAGCGCGAGGGGACACTGAAGCTTTCTTT; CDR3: CASSEARGDTEAFF
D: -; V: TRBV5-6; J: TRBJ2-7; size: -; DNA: TGTGCCAGCAGCCCCACCGGGTCATCGGACATCTACGAGCAGTACTTC; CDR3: CASSPTGSSDIYEQYF
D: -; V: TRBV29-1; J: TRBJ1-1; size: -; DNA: TGCAGCGTTGGGCATGTTGAAGCTTTCTTT; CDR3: CSVGHVEAFF
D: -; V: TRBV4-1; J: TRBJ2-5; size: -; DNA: TGCGCCAGCAGCCGGGGGCTGTCTGGGGGCGCGGGAGAGACCCAGTACTTC; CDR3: CASSRGLSGGAGETQYF
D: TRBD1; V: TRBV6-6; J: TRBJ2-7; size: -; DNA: TGTGCCAGCAGTTACTTGGACAGGGCGTCCGAGCAGTACTTC; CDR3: CASSYLDRASEQYF
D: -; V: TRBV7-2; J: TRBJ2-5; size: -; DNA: TGTGCCAGCAGCCAGGGGTTGGGCTACCAAGAGACCCAGTACTTC; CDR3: CASSQGLGYQETQYF
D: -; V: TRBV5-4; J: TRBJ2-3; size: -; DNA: TGTGCCAGCAGCCGGGATGAGGGGACGCAGTATTTT; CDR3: CASSRDEGTQYF
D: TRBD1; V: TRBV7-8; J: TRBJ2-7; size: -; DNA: TGTGCCAGCAGCGGGGGGACAGGGACCTACGAGCAGTACTTC; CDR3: CASSGGTGTYEQYF
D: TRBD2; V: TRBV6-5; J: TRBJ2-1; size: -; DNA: TGTGCCAGCAGGCAAACTAGCGGGGGGCGGAATGAGCAGTTCTTC; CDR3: CASRQTSGGRNEQFF
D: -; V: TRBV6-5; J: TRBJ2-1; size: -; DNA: TGTGCCAGCAGTTACTCCCCGGACCACAATGAGCAGTTCTTC; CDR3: CASSYSPDHNEQFF
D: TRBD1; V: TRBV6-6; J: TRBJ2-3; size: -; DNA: TGTGCCAGCCGGGACAGCTCTAGCACAGATACGCAGTATTTT; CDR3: CASRDSSSTDTQYF
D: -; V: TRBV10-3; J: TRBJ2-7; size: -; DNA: TGTGCCATCAGTGCAGGTTCCACCTACGAGCAGTACTTC; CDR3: CAISAGSTYEQYF
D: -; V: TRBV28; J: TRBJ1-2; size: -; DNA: TGTGCCAGCAGTTTATTGGGGTCCCCTAACTATGGCTACACCTTC; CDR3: CASSLLGSPNYGYTF
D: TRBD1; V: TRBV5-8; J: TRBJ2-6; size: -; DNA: TGTGCCAGCAGCCGGGGACAGGACTTCTCTGGGGCCAACGTCCTGACTTTC; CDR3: CASSRGQDFSGANVLTF